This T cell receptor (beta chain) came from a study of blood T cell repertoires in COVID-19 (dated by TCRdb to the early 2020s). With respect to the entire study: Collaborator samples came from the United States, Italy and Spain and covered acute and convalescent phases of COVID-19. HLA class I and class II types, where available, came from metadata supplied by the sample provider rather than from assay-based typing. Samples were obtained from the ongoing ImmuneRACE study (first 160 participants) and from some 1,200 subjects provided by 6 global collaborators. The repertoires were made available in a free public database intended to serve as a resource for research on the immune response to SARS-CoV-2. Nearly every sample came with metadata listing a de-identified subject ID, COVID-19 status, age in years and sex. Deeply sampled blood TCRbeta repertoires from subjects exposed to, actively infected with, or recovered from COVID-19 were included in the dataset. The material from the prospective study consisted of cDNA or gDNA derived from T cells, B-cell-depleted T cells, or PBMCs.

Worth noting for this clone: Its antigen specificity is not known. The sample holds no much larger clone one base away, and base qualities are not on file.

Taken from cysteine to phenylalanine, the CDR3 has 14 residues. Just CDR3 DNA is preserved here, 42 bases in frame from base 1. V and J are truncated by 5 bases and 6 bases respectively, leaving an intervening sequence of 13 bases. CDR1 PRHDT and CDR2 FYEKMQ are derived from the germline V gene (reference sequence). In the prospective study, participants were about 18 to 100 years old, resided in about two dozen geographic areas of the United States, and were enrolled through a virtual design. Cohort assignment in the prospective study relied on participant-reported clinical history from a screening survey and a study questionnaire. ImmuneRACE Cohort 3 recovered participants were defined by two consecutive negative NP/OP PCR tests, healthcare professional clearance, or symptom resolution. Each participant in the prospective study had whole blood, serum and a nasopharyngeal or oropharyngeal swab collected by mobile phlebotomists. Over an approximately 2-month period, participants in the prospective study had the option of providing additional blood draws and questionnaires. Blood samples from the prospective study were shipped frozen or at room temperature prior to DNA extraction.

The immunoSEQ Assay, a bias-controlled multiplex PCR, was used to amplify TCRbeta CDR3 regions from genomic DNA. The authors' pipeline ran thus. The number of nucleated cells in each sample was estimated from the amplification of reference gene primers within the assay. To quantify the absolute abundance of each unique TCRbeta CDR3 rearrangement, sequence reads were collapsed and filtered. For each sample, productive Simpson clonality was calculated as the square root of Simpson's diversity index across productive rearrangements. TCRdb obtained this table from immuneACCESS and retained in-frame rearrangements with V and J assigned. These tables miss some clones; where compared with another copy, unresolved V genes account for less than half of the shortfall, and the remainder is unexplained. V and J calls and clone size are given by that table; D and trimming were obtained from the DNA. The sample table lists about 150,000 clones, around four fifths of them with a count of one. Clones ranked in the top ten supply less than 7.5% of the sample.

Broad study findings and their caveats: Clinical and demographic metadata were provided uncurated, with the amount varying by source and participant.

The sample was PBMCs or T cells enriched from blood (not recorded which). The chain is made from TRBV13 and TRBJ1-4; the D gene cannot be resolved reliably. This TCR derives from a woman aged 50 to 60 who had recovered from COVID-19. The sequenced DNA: TGTGCCAGCAGCCCTAGAGGGCAGGATGAAAAACTGTTTTTT. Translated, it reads CASSPRGQDEKLFF.